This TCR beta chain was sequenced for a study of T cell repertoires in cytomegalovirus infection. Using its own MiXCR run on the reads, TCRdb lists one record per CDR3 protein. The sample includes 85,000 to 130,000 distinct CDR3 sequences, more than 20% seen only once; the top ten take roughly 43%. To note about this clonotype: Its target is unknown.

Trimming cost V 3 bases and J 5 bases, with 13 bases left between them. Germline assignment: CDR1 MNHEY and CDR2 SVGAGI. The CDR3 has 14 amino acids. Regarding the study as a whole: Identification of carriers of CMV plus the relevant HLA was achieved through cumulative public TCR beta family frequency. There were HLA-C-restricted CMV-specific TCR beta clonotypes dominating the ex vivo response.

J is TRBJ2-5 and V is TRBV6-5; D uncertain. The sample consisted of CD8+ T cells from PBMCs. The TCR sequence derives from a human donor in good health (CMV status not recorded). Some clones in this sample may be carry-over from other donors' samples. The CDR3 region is CASSYDSPGETQYF. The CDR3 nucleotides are TGTGCCAGCAGTTATGACTCCCCCGGGGAGACCCAGTACTTC.